The text below deals with one T cell receptor (beta chain). Antigen specificity is unknown. The data belong to a study of T cell responses to AZD1222 COVID-19 vaccine. General study points: Baseline antibody screening turned up just six or seven seropositive AZD1222 recipients. Clonal diversity was possibly underestimated, and the donors were mostly white British, with more females.

Profiling relied on immunoSEQ multiplex PCR, and the TCRdb table lists in-frame clones only, not all of them. The sample yields around 44,000 clones, around 86% seen once. Germline CDR1 and CDR2: ENHRY and SYGVKD. After removal of 4 bases from V and 6 bases from J, the junction contained 6 bases not matched to a gene. There are 15 residues in the CDR3. The chain recombines TRBV10-3 with TRBJ2-1; 10 nucleotides match TRBD1. This specimen consisted of peripheral blood, obtained 28 days after the second AZD1222 dose. The receptor comes from an adult who received the AZD1222 COVID-19 vaccine. CDR3 amino acids: CAISGQGAKGNEQFF. The CDR3 DNA reads as TGTGCCATCAGTGGACAGGGGGCGAAAGGCAATGAGCAGTTCTTC.